Following are 3 T cell receptor beta chains from one sample sequenced in a study of blood T cells in healthy people across ages. Sample-barcoded 5' priming and a J-beta primer mix drove a second PCR of 7 to 11 cycles. One entry per CDR3 protein results from TCRdb running MiXCR on the 5' RACE reads. The top ten hold around 13% of the sample, which has over 950,000 distinct CDR3 sequences, less than 45% seen once. Sequences were obtained from blood. These receptors all stem from a man in his late teens or twenties in good health.

Comment on this clonotype: A much larger clone lies a single base off, so this may be a read error. The chain combines TRBV14 with TRBJ2-1, with D possibly TRBD1 on 5 matching bases. Germline V CDR1 and CDR2: SGHDN, FVKESK. This CDR3 is built from 11 residues. V dropped 4 bases and J dropped 12 bases, with 10 bases sitting between them. The CDR3: CASSPDDRQFF. The DNA of the CDR3 is TGTGCCAGCAGCCCAGATGACAGGCAGTTCTTC. Full variable domain (missing parts from reference TRBV14 and TRBJ2-1): EAGVTQFPSHSVIEKGQTVTLRCDPISGHDNLYWYRRVMGKEIKFLLHFVKESKQDESGMPNNRFLAERTGGTYSTLKVQPAELEDSGVYFCASSPDDRQFFGPGTRLTVL.

In the case of this clonotype: One end of the junction is discordant with germline, which a read error may explain. The chain recombines TRBV12-3 or TRBV12-4 with TRBJ2-3, with D perhaps TRBD1 or TRBD2 (5 bases each). The CDR3 is 16 amino acids. The CDR3 loop reads CASSTTGTRDADTRYF. The DNA of the CDR3 is TGTGCCAGCAGCACTACCGGGACCAGGGACGCAGATACGCGGTATTTT.

V is TRBV9 and J is TRBJ1-2; D unclear. The V end lost 3 bases, the J end lost 8 bases, and 14 bases lay between the germline ends. The CDR3 sequence is 13 residues long. Germline V CDR1 and CDR2: SGDLS, YYNGEE. The CDR3, as DNA: TGTGCCAGCAGCGCGACCAGTTCACAGGGCTACACCTTC. Amino acids: CASSATSSQGYTF.